This paragraph reports one TCR beta chain. Its antigen is as yet unknown. This sample stems from a study of T cells expressing NK-cell markers. General study results and limits: In four donors, these clonotypes also led the CD3+CD56-NKG2C+ fraction.

The CDR3 loop spans 16 amino acids. CDR1 and CDR2 from the germline V gene are SGHRS and YFSETQ. Reprocessing the 5' RACE reads, TCRdb reports a single entry for every CDR3 protein and omits DNA. The sample holds roughly 390,000 distinct CDR3 sequences. The J gene is TRBJ2-1, the V gene TRBV5-1; TCRdb returns TRBD2, unconfirmable since there is no DNA. The receptor was derived from a man aged 18-70 years in good health. Sequencing was performed on blood T cells: a sorted CD56 or NKG2C T cell subset, CD4+ or CD8+ T cells, or bulk PBMC T cells (not recorded which). The CDR3 spells CASSLAGTSLNNEQFF. Combining the CDR3 with reference TRBV5-1 and TRBJ2-1 gives the whole variable domain KAGVTQTPRYLIKTRGQQVTLSCSPISGHRSVSWYQQTPGQGLQFLFEYFSETQRNKGNFPGRFSGRQFSNSRSEMNVSTLELGDSALYLCASSLAGTSLNNEQFFGPGTRLTVL.